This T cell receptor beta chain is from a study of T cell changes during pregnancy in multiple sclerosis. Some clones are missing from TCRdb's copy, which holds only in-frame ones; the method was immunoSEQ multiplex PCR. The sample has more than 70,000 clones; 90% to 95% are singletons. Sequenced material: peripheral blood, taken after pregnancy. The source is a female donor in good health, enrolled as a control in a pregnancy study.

The CDR3 region is CASRTGENYGYTF. CDR3 nucleotide sequence: TGTGCCAGCAGAACAGGGGAAAACTATGGCTACACCTTC. V is TRBV28 and J is TRBJ1-2; 7 bases map to TRBD1. Unmatched junction bases numbered 3, after V lost 6 bases and J lost 2 bases. The CDR3 runs 13 residues. Germline V lookup: CDR1 MDHEN, CDR2 SYDVKM.